This T cell receptor (beta chain) was identified during a study of blood T cell repertoires in COVID-19. Study-wide context: Samples of COVID-19 (acute and convalescent) were obtained from the United States, Italy and Spain. In each case, the material was cDNA or gDNA derived from T cells, B-cell-depleted T cells, or PBMCs.

Original processing notes: Using reference gene primer amplification, nucleated cell counts were estimated. The assay was immunoSEQ multiplex PCR, and TCRdb's table has in-frame clones only and misses some. The V and J calls and the clone size are those of that table, but D and trimming were determined from the DNA. The repertoire holds fewer than 300,000 clones, 84% seen once, with roughly 8.6% in the top ten. The CDR3 totals 14 residues. After removal of 8 bases from V and 5 bases from J, the junction contained 6 bases not matched to a gene. The V gene's germline CDR1 is MNHEY and CDR2 SMNVEV (reference sequence).

Source material: peripheral blood. This receptor was obtained from a human donor in a cohort sampled during active COVID-19. This rearrangement joins TRBV27 to TRBJ1-2; 12 bases align to TRBD1. CDR3 sequence (DNA): TGTGCCAGCCGGGGGACAGGGGGCGTTTATGGCTACACCTTC. The encoded protein is CASRGTGGVYGYTF.